Shown below are 18 T cell receptor beta chains from a single sample sequenced in a study of technical replicates of blood from a few donors. This table comes from immunoSEQ multiplex PCR, and its TCRdb copy is limited to in-frame clones, with some not included. The sample contains about 86,000 clones, 96% of which appear only once. The sample taken for sequencing was T cells isolated from PBMCs. These TCRs come from a human donor in good health.

This clone was observed once. The genes are TRBV4-1 and TRBJ2-1; 7 positions agree with TRBD2. Trimming removed 2 bases from V and 4 bases from J; junction bases left unmatched: 5. CDR1 and CDR2 (germline): MGHRA, YSYEKL. There are 15 residues in the CDR3. The chain's CDR3 is CASSQRLADYNEQFF. As DNA, the CDR3 is TGCGCCAGCAGCCAACGGCTAGCGGATTACAATGAGCAGTTCTTC.

The V gene is TRBV30, the J gene TRBJ2-3; perhaps TRBD1 as D (6 bases). Germline CDR1 GTSNPN, CDR2 SVGIG (reference sequence). The length of the CDR3 is 13 residues. The V gene lost 2 bases and the J gene lost 5 bases, with 11 bases spanning the gap. The chain's CDR3 is CAWSYRVVDTQYF. CDR3 nucleotides: TGTGCCTGGAGTTACAGGGTTGTAGATACGCAGTATTTT.

Written as DNA, the CDR3 is TGTGCCAGCAGCACAGGGGGGTATCAAGAGACCCAGTACTTC. Translated, it gives CASSTGGYQETQYF. V usage is TRBV11-3 and J usage is TRBJ2-5; TRBD1 aligns across 8 bases. CDR1 SGHNT and CDR2 YENEEA come from the germline V gene. CDR3 length: 14 amino acids. The V and J ends lost 5 bases and 2 bases, in that order; junction bases with no gene match: 4.

V gene TRBV20-1 combines with J gene TRBJ2-7, with no clear D. Germline CDR1 reads DFQATT; CDR2 reads SNEGSKA (reference sequence). The V gene lost 3 bases and the J gene lost 2 bases, with 5 bases spanning the gap. CDR3 length: 11 amino acids. The CDR3 DNA reads as TGCAGTGCTAGTAGTACCTACGAGCAGTACTTC. Protein product: CSASSTYEQYF.

The rearrangement joins TRBV25-1 to TRBJ1-2; D not resolved. The CDR3 length is 14 residues. V gave up 2 bases and J gave up 4 bases, with 11 bases separating them. Germline loops: CDR1 MGHDK, CDR2 SYGVNS. The CDR3 DNA is TGTGCCAGCAGTGAACAGGATCTATTCTATGGCTACACCTTC. It encodes CASSEQDLFYGYTF.

The chain uses TRBV5-6 and TRBJ2-5; maybe TRBD1 (6 bases). This CDR3 spans 15 amino acids. CDR1 is SGHDT, CDR2 YYEEEE, per germline. Between the trimmed V and J ends, which lost 1 base and 1 base, there was a span of 11 bases. CDR3 DNA: TGTGCCAGCAGCTTGAGGCAGGGGCTCCAAGAGACCCAGTACTTC. Translating gives CASSLRQGLQETQYF.

As DNA, the CDR3 is TGTGCCAGCAGCTCCCCTGGGGGGTCGGGCTACGAGCAGTACTTC. Its protein product is CASSSPGGSGYEQYF. This chain links TRBV7-9 with TRBJ2-7; a possible D gene is TRBD2 (6 bases). The V end was cut by 4 bases, the J end by 3 bases, with 16 bases between. Germline loops: CDR1 SEHNR, CDR2 FQNEAQ (reference sequence). The CDR3 runs 15 residues.

This clone was counted a single time. The chain couples TRBV4-2 to TRBJ1-1, with D hard to call. The CDR3 consists of 14 residues. Trimming took 4 bases from V and 4 from J, leaving 13 bases between them. The germline V gene has CDR1 LGHNA and CDR2 YNFKEQ. CDR3 DNA: TGTGCCAGCAGCCCGGATATTGGAGGCACTGAAGCTTTCTTT. It specifies CASSPDIGGTEAFF.

This clone has only one observation. J is TRBJ2-5 and V is TRBV5-1; 8 nucleotides agree with TRBD2. The CDR3 covers 16 residues. V was clipped by 1 base and J by 2 bases; unmatched bases: 7. The germline V gene encodes CDR1 SGHRS and CDR2 YFSETQ. The CDR3 bases are TGCGCCAGCAGCTTGAACCCGGCTAGCGGGCAAGAGACCCAGTACTTC. It translates to CASSLNPASGQETQYF.

The chain has TRBV7-9 and TRBJ2-5, with a possible D match to TRBD1 (5 bases). The V gene's germline CDR1 is SEHNR and CDR2 FQNEAQ (reference sequence). The CDR3 covers 13 residues. The V end lost 5 bases, the J end lost 2 bases, and 9 bases lay between the germline ends. The CDR3 reads CASSPRQQETQYF. CDR3 nucleotide sequence: TGTGCCAGCAGCCCCCGACAGCAAGAGACCCAGTACTTC.

The chain recombines TRBV19 with TRBJ1-4; TRBD1 matches at 12 bases. The length of the CDR3 is 18 residues. Unmatched junction bases numbered 10, after V lost 4 bases and J lost 4 bases. CDR1 and CDR2 from the germline V gene are LNHDA and SQIVND (reference sequence). The CDR3 DNA is TGTGCCAGTAGTACTTATCACGGGACAGGGGGCATTAATGAAAAACTGTTTTTT. Its translation: CASSTYHGTGGINEKLFF. Full variable domain (outside the CDR3, taken from reference TRBV19 and TRBJ1-4): DGGITQSPKYLFRKEGQNVTLSCEQNLNHDAMYWYRQDPGQGLRLIYYSQIVNDFQKGDIAEGYSVSREKKESFPLTVTSAQKNPTAFYLCASSTYHGTGGINEKLFFGSGTQLSVL.

The chain recombines TRBV10-1 with TRBJ1-1; TRBD1 might be the D (6 bases). The V end lost 4 bases, the J end lost 1 base, and 13 bases lay between the germline ends. The CDR3 has 15 residues. Germline V gives CDR1 WNHNN, CDR2 SYGVQD (reference sequence). The CDR3 spells CASSGYEQGNTEAFF. The CDR3, as DNA: TGCGCCAGCAGTGGGTACGAACAGGGGAACACTGAAGCTTTCTTT.

The chain couples TRBV7-9 to TRBJ2-7, with 8 positions matching TRBD2. This CDR3 is built from 15 residues. The junction had 10 bases not matched to a gene; V was cut back by 5 bases and J by 4 bases. CDR1 is SEHNR, CDR2 FQNEAQ, per germline (reference sequence). Here the CDR3 reads CASSILAEEGYEQYF. In DNA form, the CDR3 reads TGTGCCAGCAGCATACTAGCGGAGGAGGGATACGAGCAGTACTTC.

V is TRBV11-3 and J is TRBJ2-3; maybe TRBD2 (5 bases). CDR1 is SGHNT, CDR2 YENEEA, per germline. This CDR3 has 16 residues. V shed 1 base and J shed 4 bases, with 15 bases lying between them. CDR3: CASSLGLVGNPDTQYF. As DNA, the CDR3 is TGTGCCAGCAGCTTAGGTTTGGTCGGGAACCCAGATACGCAGTATTTT.

The chain couples TRBV10-3 to TRBJ1-2, with 8 bases that match TRBD1. J was trimmed by 3 bases and V by 7 bases; bases with no gene match: 4. The CDR3 consists of 13 residues. Per the germline V gene, CDR1 is ENHRY and CDR2 is SYGVKD. CDR3 DNA sequence: TGTGCCATCACCATGGACAGGGACTATGGCTACACCTTC. Its protein product is CAITMDRDYGYTF.

J is TRBJ2-7 and V is TRBV7-9, with 7 bases fitting TRBD2. Germline V gene lookup returns CDR1 SEHNR and CDR2 FQNEAQ (reference sequence). Trimming at V came to 1 base and at J to 4 bases, leaving 13 bases not matched to a gene. The CDR3 consists of 17 residues. The CDR3 spells CASSLGQRAGEEYEQYF. Written as DNA, the CDR3 is TGTGCCAGCAGCTTAGGACAGAGGGCGGGAGAGGAGTACGAGCAGTACTTC.

This chain joins TRBV19 and TRBJ1-1; 7 nucleotides agree with TRBD1. The CDR3 is 14 residues long. The V gene's germline CDR1 is LNHDA and CDR2 SQIVND (reference sequence). V dropped 5 bases and J dropped 5; count of bases not matched to a gene: 8. CDR3: CASSSSTGRTEAFF. The CDR3 DNA reads as TGTGCCAGTAGTTCTTCGACAGGGCGGACTGAAGCTTTCTTT.

The chain couples TRBV28 to TRBJ2-7; a possible D gene is TRBD2 (5 bases). V was pared by 1 base and J by 0 bases, with 13 bases between. Germline CDR1 reads MDHEN; CDR2 reads SYDVKM. This CDR3 has 16 residues. CDR3 in amino acids: CASSLLGGTSSYEQYF. In nucleotides, the CDR3 is TGTGCCAGCAGTTTATTAGGCGGAACTAGCTCCTACGAGCAGTACTTC.